These 9 T cell receptor beta chains came from one sample sequenced in a study of T cell changes during pregnancy in multiple sclerosis. Sequenced by immunoSEQ multiplex PCR; TCRdb stores in-frame clones only, minus some. This table has 65,000 to 75,000 clones, 85% to 95% appearing once. The sequences come from CD8+ T cells from peripheral blood mononuclear cells, collected in the third trimester of pregnancy. The receptors derive from a female donor in good health, enrolled as a control in a pregnancy study.

The CDR3 DNA sequence: TGTGCCAGCGCAGGCGGGAATACAGTTGAAGCTTTCTTT. This translates into CASAGGNTVEAFF. The chain uses TRBV5-4 and TRBJ1-1; the D is unclear. The CDR3 runs 13 residues. Per germline, CDR1 SGHNT and CDR2 YYREEE (reference sequence). Deletions cut 7 bases from V and 7 bases from J, with 17 bases between. Combining the CDR3 with reference TRBV5-4 and TRBJ1-1 gives the whole variable domain ETGVTQSPTHLIKTRGQQVTLRCSSQSGHNTVSWYQQALGQGPQFIFQYYREEENGRGNFPPRFSGLQFPNYSSELNVNALELDDSALYLCASAGGNTVEAFFGQGTRLTVV.

The V gene is TRBV28, the J gene TRBJ1-1, with D unresolved. V dropped 3 bases and J dropped 1 base, with 12 bases sitting between them. Germline V CDR1 and CDR2: MDHEN, SYDVKM. The CDR3 runs 15 residues. DNA for the CDR3: TGTGCCAGCAGTTTTAACGCGGTTTCGAACACTGAAGCTTTCTTT. It yields the protein CASSFNAVSNTEAFF.

The gene calls are TRBV7-6 and TRBJ1-6; D may be TRBD1 (6 bases). Germline CDR1 is SGHVS and CDR2 is FNYEAQ. V gave up 5 bases and J gave up 7 bases, with 12 bases separating them. This CDR3 has 14 residues. CDR3: CASSPDSQNSPLHF. The CDR3 region has the DNA TGTGCCAGCAGCCCGGACAGCCAAAATTCACCCCTCCACTTT.

The chain combines TRBV7-3 with TRBJ2-5, with TRBD2 matching over 7 bases. Trimming removed 5 bases from V and 2 bases from J; junction bases left unmatched: 11. Germline V gene lookup returns CDR1 SGHTA and CDR2 FQGTGA. This CDR3 is 16 amino acids long. CDR3 DNA sequence: TGTGCCAGCAGCCTAGGGGTAGCGGGCCGTCAAGAGACCCAGTACTTC. Its translation is CASSLGVAGRQETQYF.

This rearrangement joins TRBV7-6 to TRBJ1-1, with unresolved D. In germline, CDR1 is SGHVS, CDR2 FNYEAQ. CDR3 length: 14 residues. V lost 0 bases, J lost 7 bases, and 12 bases lay in between. CDR3 amino acids: CASSLAAEGHEAFF. CDR3 nucleotides: TGTGCCAGCAGCTTAGCTGCTGAGGGTCATGAAGCTTTCTTT.

The rearrangement uses TRBV6-6 and TRBJ2-7; D not certain. The germline gives CDR1 MNHNY, CDR2 SVGAGI (reference sequence). The CDR3 consists of 11 residues. The CDR3 DNA follows: TGTGCTTCCGAAGACACCTACGAGCAGTACTTC. It translates to CASEDTYEQYF.

CDR3: CAISEDRGSYNEQFF. DNA of the CDR3: TGTGCCATCAGTGAGGACAGGGGTAGCTACAATGAGCAGTTCTTC. This chain links TRBV10-3 with TRBJ2-1; 8 nucleotides agree with TRBD1. J lost 3 bases, V lost 2 bases, and 3 bases had no gene match. The CDR3 covers 15 residues. The germline V gene encodes CDR1 ENHRY and CDR2 SYGVKD.

This clone showed up just once. V is TRBV9 and J is TRBJ1-2; D gene unclear. Trimming removed 0 bases from V and 4 bases from J, with 19 bases in between. The CDR3 runs 17 residues. The germline V gene has CDR1 SGDLS and CDR2 YYNGEE. DNA for the CDR3: TGTGCCAGCAGCGTAGGGGAGGGAGGTACTTTCAGCTATGGCTACACCTTC. The encoded protein is CASSVGEGGTFSYGYTF.

The chain has TRBV4-2 and TRBJ1-2; D not certain. The CDR3 is made up of 15 amino acids. Trimming took off 4 bases at V and 2 bases at J, with 14 bases between the two ends. Germline V lookup: CDR1 LGHNA, CDR2 YNFKEQ. CDR3 sequence reads: CASSPTGEGNYGYTF. DNA for the CDR3: TGTGCCAGCAGCCCCACCGGAGAGGGAAACTATGGCTACACCTTC.